The rows below give T cell receptor beta chains drawn from one sample of a study of monozygotic twins with inflammatory bowel disease. Reanalyzing the 5' RACE reads, TCRdb keeps one entry per CDR3 protein, without DNA. With more than 300,000 distinct CDR3 sequences in the sample, the ten largest clones hold just over 2.5%. Sequenced material: blood. Source of these receptors: a human donor with ulcerative colitis or Crohn's disease, or a healthy co-twin of an affected twin (not recorded which). The CDR3 runs from the conserved cysteine through the conserved F or W.

CDR3 protein	V gene	J gene
CASSPGHRSGNTIYF	TRBV7-2	TRBJ1-3
CASSPGQVRTDTQYF	TRBV18	TRBJ2-3
CASSRDTSLETQYF	TRBV4-2	TRBJ2-5
CAISEGQHYGYTF	TRBV10-3	TRBJ1-2
CASSLQGESHEQYF	TRBV5-6	TRBJ2-7
CASSLVGGTSLYEQYF	TRBV7-2	TRBJ2-7
CASSLTGFANEKLFF	TRBV5-1	TRBJ1-4
CASSRGQQHSNQPQHF	TRBV2	TRBJ1-5
CASSSEIGQPQHF	TRBV12-3/TRBV12-4	TRBJ1-5
CASSQAPPGLGYTDTQYF	TRBV4-1	TRBJ2-3
CASSFAGETQYF	TRBV12-3/TRBV12-4	TRBJ2-5
CASSKGTGGRQPQHF	TRBV27	TRBJ1-5
CASSLQNGGAATFF	TRBV4-2	TRBJ1-1
CASSSRLPGGYTF	TRBV7-2	TRBJ1-2
CASSPFSGQGYEQYF	TRBV5-1	TRBJ2-7
CASSQEGMRSTEAFF	TRBV4-3	TRBJ1-1
CSVAQGLSNQPQHF	TRBV29-1	TRBJ1-5
CASSSLPSRTGGGDTQYF	TRBV5-1	TRBJ2-3
CASSPQKMNTEAFF	TRBV18	TRBJ1-1
CASSLRLGELFF	TRBV7-3	TRBJ2-2
CASRRDSQAYNEQFF	TRBV5-4	TRBJ2-1
CASRDRNYGYTF	TRBV6-5	TRBJ1-2
CASSLGPSGGAYEQYF	TRBV7-3	TRBJ2-7
CASGTHAGDPTEAFF	TRBV12-5	TRBJ1-1
CAISEYGGGGSSYEQYF	TRBV10-3	TRBJ2-7
CASSQEGPPSTDTQYF	TRBV4-2	TRBJ2-3
CASSPGTYSYEQYF	TRBV7-2	TRBJ2-7
CASSQAGRGFYGYTF	TRBV4-2	TRBJ1-2
CASSPSGAVSTDTQYF	TRBV27	TRBJ2-3
CASSYSGVNEQFF	TRBV6-5	TRBJ2-1
CSASYRGRQGEAFF	TRBV20-1	TRBJ1-1
CASSQSLGQGNTEAFF	TRBV4-1	TRBJ1-1